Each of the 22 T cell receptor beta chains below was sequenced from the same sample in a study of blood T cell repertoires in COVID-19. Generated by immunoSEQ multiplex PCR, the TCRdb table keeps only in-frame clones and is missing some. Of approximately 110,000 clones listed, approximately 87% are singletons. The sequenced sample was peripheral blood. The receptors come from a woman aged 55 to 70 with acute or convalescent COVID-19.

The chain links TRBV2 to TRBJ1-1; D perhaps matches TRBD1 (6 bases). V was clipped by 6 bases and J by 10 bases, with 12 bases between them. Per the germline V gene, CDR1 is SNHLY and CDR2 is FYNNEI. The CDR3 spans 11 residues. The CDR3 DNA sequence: TGTGCCAGCAGCCTAGGGGGGGCAGCTTTCTTT. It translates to CASSLGGAAFF. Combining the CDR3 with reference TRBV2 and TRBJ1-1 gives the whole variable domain EPEVTQTPSHQVTQMGQEVILRCVPISNHLYFYWYRQILGQKVEFLVSFYNNEISEKSEIFDDQFSVERPDGSNFTLKIRSTKLEDSAMYFCASSLGGAAFFGQGTRLTVV.

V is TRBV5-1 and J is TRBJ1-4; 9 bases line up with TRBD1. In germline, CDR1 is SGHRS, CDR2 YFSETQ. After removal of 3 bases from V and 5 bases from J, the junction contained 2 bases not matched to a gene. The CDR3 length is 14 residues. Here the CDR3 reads CASSSGTGNEKLFF. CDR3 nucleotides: TGCGCCAGCAGCTCCGGGACAGGGAATGAAAAACTGTTTTTT.

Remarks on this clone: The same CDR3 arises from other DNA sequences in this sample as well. Here the CDR3 DNA reads TGCGCCAGCAGCCTCGCCAGCGGTAGCAATCAGCCCCAGCATTTT. Translated: CASSLASGSNQPQHF. The chain links TRBV4-1 to TRBJ1-5, with D unclear. From germline, CDR1 is MGHRA and CDR2 YSYEKL. The CDR3 totals 15 residues. With 4 bases removed from V and 0 bases from J, the gap between germline ends came to 10 bases.

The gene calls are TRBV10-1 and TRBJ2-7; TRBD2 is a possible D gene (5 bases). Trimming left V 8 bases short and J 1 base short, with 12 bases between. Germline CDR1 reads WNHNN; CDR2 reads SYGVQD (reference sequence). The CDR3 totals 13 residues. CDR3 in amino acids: CASGPSGSYEQYF. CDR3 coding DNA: TGCGCCAGCGGGCCGAGCGGATCCTACGAGCAGTACTTC.

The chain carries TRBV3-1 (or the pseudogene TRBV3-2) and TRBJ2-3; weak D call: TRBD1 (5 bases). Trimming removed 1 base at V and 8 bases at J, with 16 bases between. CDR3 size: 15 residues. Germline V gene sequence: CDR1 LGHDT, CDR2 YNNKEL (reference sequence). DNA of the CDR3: TGTGCCAGCAGCCAAGGGGTACCCCTTCAGGGTACGCAGTATTTT. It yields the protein CASSQGVPLQGTQYF.

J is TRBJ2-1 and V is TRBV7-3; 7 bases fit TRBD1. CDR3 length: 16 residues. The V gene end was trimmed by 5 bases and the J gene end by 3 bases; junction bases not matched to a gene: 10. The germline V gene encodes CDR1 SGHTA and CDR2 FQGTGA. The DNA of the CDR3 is TGTGCCAGCAGCCTTAGTTCCGGGACAGTCTACAATGAGCAGTTCTTC. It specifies CASSLSSGTVYNEQFF.

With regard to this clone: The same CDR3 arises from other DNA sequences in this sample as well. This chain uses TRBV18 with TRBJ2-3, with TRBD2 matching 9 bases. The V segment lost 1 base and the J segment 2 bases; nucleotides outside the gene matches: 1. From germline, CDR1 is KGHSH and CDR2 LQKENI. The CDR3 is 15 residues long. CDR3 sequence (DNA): TGTGCCAGCTCACCACTAGCGGGAGCCACAGATACGCAGTATTTT. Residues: CASSPLAGATDTQYF.

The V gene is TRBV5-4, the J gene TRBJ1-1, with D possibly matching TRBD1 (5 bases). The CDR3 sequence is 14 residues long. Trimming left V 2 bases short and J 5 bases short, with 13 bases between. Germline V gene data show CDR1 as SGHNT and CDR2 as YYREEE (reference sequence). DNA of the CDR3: TGTGCCAGCAGCTTTTCGGGGGTGAGGACTGAAGCTTTCTTT. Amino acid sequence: CASSFSGVRTEAFF.

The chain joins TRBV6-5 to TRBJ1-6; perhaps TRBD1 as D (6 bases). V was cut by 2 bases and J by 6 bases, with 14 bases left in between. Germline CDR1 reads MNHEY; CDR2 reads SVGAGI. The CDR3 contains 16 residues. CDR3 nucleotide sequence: TGTGCCAGCAGTTACGCAGGGGCCGCATCTAATTCACCCCTCCACTTT. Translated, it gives CASSYAGAASNSPLHF.

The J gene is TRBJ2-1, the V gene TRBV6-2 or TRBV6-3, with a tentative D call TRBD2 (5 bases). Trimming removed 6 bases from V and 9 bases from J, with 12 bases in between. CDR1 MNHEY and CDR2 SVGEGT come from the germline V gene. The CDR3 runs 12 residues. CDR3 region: CASSRPGGEQFF. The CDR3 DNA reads TGTGCCAGCAGCCGACCAGGAGGTGAGCAGTTCTTC.

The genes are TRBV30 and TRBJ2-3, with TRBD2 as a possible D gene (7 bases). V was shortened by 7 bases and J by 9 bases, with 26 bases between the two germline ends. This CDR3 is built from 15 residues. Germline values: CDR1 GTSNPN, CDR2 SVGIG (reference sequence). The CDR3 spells CAYLGGGFSGPTQYF. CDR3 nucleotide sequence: TGTGCCTACCTGGGGGGGGGCTTTAGCGGCCCGACGCAGTATTTT. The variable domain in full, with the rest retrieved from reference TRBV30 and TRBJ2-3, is SQTIHQWPATLVQPVGSPLSLECTVEGTSNPNLYWYRQAAGRGLQLLFYSVGIGQISSEVPQNLSASRPQDRQFILSSKKLLLSDSGFYLCAYLGGGFSGPTQYFGPGTRLTVL.

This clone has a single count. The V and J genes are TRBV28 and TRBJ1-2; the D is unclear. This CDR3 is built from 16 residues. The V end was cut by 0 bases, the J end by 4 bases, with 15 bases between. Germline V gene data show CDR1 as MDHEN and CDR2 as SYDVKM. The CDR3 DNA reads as TGTGCCAGCAGTTTATGGCATCGAGGGAGTAGCTATGGCTACACCTTC. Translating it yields CASSLWHRGSSYGYTF.

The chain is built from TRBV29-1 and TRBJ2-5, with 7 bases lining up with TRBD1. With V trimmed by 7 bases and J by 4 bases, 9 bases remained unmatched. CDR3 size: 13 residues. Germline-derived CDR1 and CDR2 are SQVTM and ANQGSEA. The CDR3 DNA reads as TGCAGCGCTAGACAGGGAGTGGGAGAGACCCAGTACTTC. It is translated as CSARQGVGETQYF.

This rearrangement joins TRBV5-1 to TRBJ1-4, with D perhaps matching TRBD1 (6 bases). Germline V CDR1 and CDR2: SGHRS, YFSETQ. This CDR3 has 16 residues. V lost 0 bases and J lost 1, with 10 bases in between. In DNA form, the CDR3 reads TGCGCCAGCAGCTTGGGAGGGGGAAGAACTAATGAAAAACTGTTTTTT. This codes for CASSLGGGRTNEKLFF.

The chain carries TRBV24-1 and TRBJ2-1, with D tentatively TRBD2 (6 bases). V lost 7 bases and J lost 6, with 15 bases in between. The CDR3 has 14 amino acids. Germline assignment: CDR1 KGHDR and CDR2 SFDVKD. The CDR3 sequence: CATSRDLNSNEQFF. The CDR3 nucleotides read TGTGCCACCAGCCGGGACTTAAATTCCAATGAGCAGTTCTTC.

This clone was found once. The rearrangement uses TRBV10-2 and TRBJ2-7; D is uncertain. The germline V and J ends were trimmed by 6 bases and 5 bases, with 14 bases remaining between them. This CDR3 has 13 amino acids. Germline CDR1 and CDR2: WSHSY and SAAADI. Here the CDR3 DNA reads TGCGCCAGCAGGGAGAGTAGTCGCCACGAGCAGTACTTC. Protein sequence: CASRESSRHEQYF.

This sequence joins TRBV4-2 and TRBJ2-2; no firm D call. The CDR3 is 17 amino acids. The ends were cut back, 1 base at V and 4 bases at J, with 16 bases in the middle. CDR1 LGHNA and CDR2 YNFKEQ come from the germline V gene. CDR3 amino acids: CASSQGYSLTPTGELFF. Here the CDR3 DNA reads TGTGCCAGCAGCCAAGGGTACTCACTCACCCCCACCGGGGAGCTGTTTTTT.

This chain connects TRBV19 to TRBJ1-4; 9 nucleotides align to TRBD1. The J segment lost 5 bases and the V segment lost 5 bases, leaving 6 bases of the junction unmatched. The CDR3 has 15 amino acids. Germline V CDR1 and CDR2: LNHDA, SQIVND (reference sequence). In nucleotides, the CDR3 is TGTGCCAGTAGTTGGCGGGACAGGGCCAATGAAAAACTGTTTTTT. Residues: CASSWRDRANEKLFF.

In DNA, the CDR3 is TGTGCCAGCAGTTCTCCCGACAGGGGGCGGCGTTCCGAGCAGTACTTC. Translated: CASSSPDRGRRSEQYF. The rearrangement links TRBV6-2 or TRBV6-3 to TRBJ2-7; 10 nucleotides align to TRBD1. Germline V gene sequence: CDR1 MNHEY, CDR2 SVGEGT. Trimming cost V 4 bases and J 6 bases; bases outside gene matches: 12. The CDR3 consists of 16 residues.

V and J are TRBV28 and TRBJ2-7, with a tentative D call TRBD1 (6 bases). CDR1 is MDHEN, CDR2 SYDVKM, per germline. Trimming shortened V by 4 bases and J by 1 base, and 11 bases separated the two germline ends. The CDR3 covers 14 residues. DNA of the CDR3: TGTGCCAGCAGTTCCCCAGGGGTGTCCTACGAGCAGTACTTC. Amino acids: CASSSPGVSYEQYF. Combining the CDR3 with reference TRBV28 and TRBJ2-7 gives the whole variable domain DVKVTQSSRYLVKRTGEKVFLECVQDMDHENMFWYRQDPGLGLRLIYFSYDVKMKEKGDIPEGYSVSREKKERFSLILESASTNQTSMYLCASSSPGVSYEQYFGPGTRLTVT.

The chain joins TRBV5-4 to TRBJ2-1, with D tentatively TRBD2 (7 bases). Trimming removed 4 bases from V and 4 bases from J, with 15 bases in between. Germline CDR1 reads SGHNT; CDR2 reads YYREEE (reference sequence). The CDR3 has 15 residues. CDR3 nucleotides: TGTGCCAGCAGCGGGGCTGGGGGGGCTTACAATGAGCAGTTCTTC. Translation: CASSGAGGAYNEQFF.

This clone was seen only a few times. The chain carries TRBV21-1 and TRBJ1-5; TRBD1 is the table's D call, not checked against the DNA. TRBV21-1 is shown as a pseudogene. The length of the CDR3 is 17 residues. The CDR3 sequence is CASSKAQETGLCQPQHF. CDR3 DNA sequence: TGTGCCAGCAGCAAAGCTCAGGAGACAGGGTTATGCCAGCCCCAGCATTTT.